This passage covers 10 T cell receptor beta chains from one sample sequenced in a study of cytomegalovirus exposure and HLA in healthy donors. 13 Jbeta primers and 60 Vbeta primers were used for the PCR. Assay used: immunoSEQ multiplex PCR; TCRdb lists only in-frame clones, some missing. The profile shows fewer than 200,000 clones, roughly an eighth of them singletons. Material: PBMCs. These receptors were collected from a man over 45 in good health and CMV-seropositive.

This clone was found a few times. The chain uses TRBV6-5 and TRBJ1-3; D remains ambiguous. Germline V gene lookup returns CDR1 MNHEY and CDR2 SVGAGI. Trimming took 4 bases from V and 0 from J, leaving 10 bases between them. The CDR3 contains 15 residues. CDR3 loop: CASSSTQSSGNTIYF. As DNA, the CDR3 is TGTGCCAGCAGTTCGACACAGAGCTCTGGAAACACCATATATTTT.

The genes are TRBV7-6 and TRBJ2-5; tentative D call: TRBD2 (5 bases). Trimming took 5 bases from V and 10 from J, leaving 14 bases between them. Per germline, CDR1 SGHVS and CDR2 FNYEAQ. CDR3 length equals 12 residues. The CDR3 DNA is TGTGCCAGCAGCCAAGACTTCGGGGACCAGTACTTC. It is translated as CASSQDFGDQYF.

The J gene is TRBJ2-7, the V gene TRBV18; tentatively, D is TRBD2 (5 bases). V was trimmed by 4 bases and J by 2 bases, leaving 6 bases between them. The CDR3 totals 12 residues. Germline CDR1 is KGHSH and CDR2 is LQKENI. This chain's CDR3 is CASSRTPYEQYF. CDR3 bases: TGTGCCAGCTCACGGACTCCCTACGAGCAGTACTTC.

The V call is TRBV7-9, the J call TRBJ1-1; TRBD1 aligns across 8 bases. Germline V gene data show CDR1 as SEHNR and CDR2 as FQNEAQ (reference sequence). This CDR3 region has 14 residues. Unmatched junction bases numbered 2, after V lost 5 bases and J lost 0 bases. The chain's CDR3 is CASSAGGMNTEAFF. The CDR3 DNA is TGTGCCAGCAGCGCAGGGGGCATGAACACTGAAGCTTTCTTT.

There are a few counts of this clone. The chain couples TRBV4-2 to TRBJ2-1, with 10 bases identical to TRBD1. CDR1 is LGHNA and CDR2 is YNFKEQ in the germline V gene. The CDR3 extends over 15 amino acids. Unmatched junction bases numbered 4, after V lost 4 bases and J lost 4 bases. The CDR3 DNA reads TGTGCCAGCAGCCGTGGACAGGGGGGATACAATGAGCAGTTCTTC. Its protein product is CASSRGQGGYNEQFF.

This clone was observed a few times. The chain uses TRBV7-3 and TRBJ1-3; D is perhaps TRBD1 (5 bases). The CDR3 contains 15 residues. Germline V lookup: CDR1 SGHTA, CDR2 FQGTGA. The V end lost 0 bases, the J end lost 0 bases, and 6 bases lay between the germline ends. In DNA form, the CDR3 reads TGTGCCAGCAGCTTAACAGGGGACTCTGGAAACACCATATATTTT. This translates into CASSLTGDSGNTIYF.

There are a few counts of this clone. The chain recombines TRBV6-5 with TRBJ2-1; 7 bases agree with TRBD1. The V segment lost 6 bases and the J segment 0 bases; nucleotides outside the gene matches: 5. Per the germline V gene, CDR1 is MNHEY and CDR2 is SVGAGI. The CDR3 covers 15 residues. CDR3 DNA: TGTGCCAGCAGGATGACAGGGTTCTCCTACAATGAGCAGTTCTTC. It codes for CASRMTGFSYNEQFF.

This clone was picked up a small number of times. This sequence joins TRBV27 and TRBJ2-2; 11 bases align to TRBD2. Germline V lookup: CDR1 MNHEY, CDR2 SMNVEV (reference sequence). This CDR3 has 18 residues. Trimming at V came to 2 bases and at J to 6 bases, leaving 11 bases not matched to a gene. The CDR3, as DNA: TGTGCCAGCAGTTTACGGGCTAGCGGGGGGCTAAACGCCGGGGAGCTGTTTTTT. Its protein product is CASSLRASGGLNAGELFF.

The chain joins TRBV19 to TRBJ2-2; no clear D. From germline, CDR1 is LNHDA and CDR2 SQIVND (reference sequence). V lost 1 base, J lost 0 bases, and 9 bases lay in between. This CDR3 has 16 residues. CDR3 nucleotides: TGTGCCAGTAGTATAGTATTGGCAACGAACACCGGGGAGCTGTTTTTT. Amino acid sequence: CASSIVLATNTGELFF. The complete variable domain, with remaining parts taken from reference TRBV19 and TRBJ2-2, reads DGGITQSPKYLFRKEGQNVTLSCEQNLNHDAMYWYRQDPGQGLRLIYYSQIVNDFQKGDIAEGYSVSREKKESFPLTVTSAQKNPTAFYLCASSIVLATNTGELFFGEGSRLTVL.

This clone was found a few times. The rearrangement joins TRBV7-8 to TRBJ1-5; 9 nucleotides align to TRBD1. The length of the CDR3 is 14 residues. CDR1 and CDR2 (germline): SGHVS, FQNEAQ. Trimming at V came to 1 base and at J to 7 bases, leaving 2 bases not matched to a gene. CDR3 sequence reads: CASSLDRGRQPQHF. The CDR3 nucleotides are TGTGCCAGCAGCTTAGACAGGGGGCGGCAGCCCCAGCATTTT. The whole variable domain, filled in from reference TRBV7-8 and TRBJ1-5, reads GAGVSQSPRYKVAKRGQDVALRCDPISGHVSLFWYQQALGQGPEFLTYFQNEAQLDKSGLPSDRFFAERPEGSVSTLKIQRTQQEDSAVYLCASSLDRGRQPQHFGDGTRLSIL.